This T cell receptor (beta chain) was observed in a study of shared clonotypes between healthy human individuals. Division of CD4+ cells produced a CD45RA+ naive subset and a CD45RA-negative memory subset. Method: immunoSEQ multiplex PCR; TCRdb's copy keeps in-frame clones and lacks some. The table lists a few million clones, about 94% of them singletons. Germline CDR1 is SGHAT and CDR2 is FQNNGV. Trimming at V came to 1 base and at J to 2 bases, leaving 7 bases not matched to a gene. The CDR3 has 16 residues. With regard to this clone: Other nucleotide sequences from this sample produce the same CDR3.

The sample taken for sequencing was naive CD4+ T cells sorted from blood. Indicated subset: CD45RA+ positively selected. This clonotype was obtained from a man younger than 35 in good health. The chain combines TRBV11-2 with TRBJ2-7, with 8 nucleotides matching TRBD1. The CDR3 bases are TGTGCCAGCAGCTTAGGGGGCCCGGGACAGGCCTACGAGCAGTACTTC. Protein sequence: CASSLGGPGQAYEQYF. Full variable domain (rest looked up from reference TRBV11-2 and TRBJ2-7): EAGVAQSPRYKIIEKRQSVAFWCNPISGHATLYWYQQILGQGPKLLIQFQNNGVVDDSQLPKDRFSAERLKGVDSTLKIQPAKLEDSAVYLCASSLGGPGQAYEQYFGPGTRLTVT.